The 4 T cell receptor beta chains below come from one sample, sequenced in a study of human T cells and chemical hapten exposure. MiXCR, applied by TCRdb to the RACE reads, yields one record per CDR3 protein. The data show about 71,000 distinct CDR3 sequences, more than 8% seen once. Time point given: patch test 1, 2 weeks after DPC sensitization. Treatment of the sample: therapeutic diphenylcyclopropenone sensitization with weekly scalp DPC. The material was whole blood, obtained in connection with sensitization to the hapten diphenylcyclopropenone (DPC). The receptors were sampled from a woman in her 40s with alopecia areata. Some clones in this sample may be carry-over from other donors' samples.

This clonotype was counted between two and nine times. This rearrangement joins TRBV20-1 to TRBJ1-2; 12 bases fit TRBD1. There are 18 residues in the CDR3. The V segment lost 3 bases and the J segment 3 bases; nucleotides outside the gene matches: 14. Looked up from germline, CDR1 is DFQATT and CDR2 is SNEGSKA (reference sequence). The DNA for the CDR3 is TGCAGTGCTAGGGCCGGTCGGGACAGGGGGCTGTGGGACTATGGCTACACCTTC. It is translated as CSARAGRDRGLWDYGYTF.

This clonotype appeared many times. The chain links TRBV30 to TRBJ1-5; D remains unclear. V was clipped by 2 bases and J by 4 bases, with 9 bases between them. This CDR3 is 13 amino acids long. Germline CDR1 GTSNPN, CDR2 SVGIG (reference sequence). The CDR3 nucleotides are TGTGCCTGGAGTACGATGGATAATCAGCCCCAGCATTTT. This codes for CAWSTMDNQPQHF.

Many counts were recorded for this clonotype. The chain recombines TRBV7-6 with TRBJ2-2; no definite D call. Germline V gives CDR1 SGHVS, CDR2 FNYEAQ. CDR3 size: 10 residues. V was clipped by 6 bases and J by 7 bases, with 3 bases between them. The CDR3 DNA is TGTGCCAGCAGGGGCGGGGAGCTGTTTTTT. This codes for CASRGGELFF. Based on the CDR3 plus reference TRBV7-6 and TRBJ2-2, the full variable domain is GAGVSQSPRYKVTKRGQDVALRCDPISGHVSLYWYRQALGQGPEFLTYFNYEAQQDKSGLPNDRFSAERPEGSISTLTIQRTEQRDSAMYRCASRGGELFFGEGSRLTVL.

As for this clonotype: A much larger clone lies one base from this, so it may be a read error. The chain joins TRBV7-2 to TRBJ2-3, with D maybe TRBD1 (5 bases). V lost 3 bases, J lost 8 bases, and 15 bases lay in between. The germline gives CDR1 SGHTA, CDR2 FQGNSA. The CDR3 extends over 14 amino acids. The DNA for the CDR3 is TGTGCCAGCAGCTTTGGGGCAGGGCAAGGTACGCAGTATTTT. As protein: CASSFGAGQGTQYF. Together with reference TRBV7-2 and TRBJ2-3, the CDR3 gives the full variable domain: GAGVSQSPSNKVTEKGKDVELRCDPISGHTALYWYRQSLGQGLEFLIYFQGNSAPDKSGLPSDRFSAERTGGSVSTLTIQRTQQEDSAVYLCASSFGAGQGTQYFGPGTRLTVL.